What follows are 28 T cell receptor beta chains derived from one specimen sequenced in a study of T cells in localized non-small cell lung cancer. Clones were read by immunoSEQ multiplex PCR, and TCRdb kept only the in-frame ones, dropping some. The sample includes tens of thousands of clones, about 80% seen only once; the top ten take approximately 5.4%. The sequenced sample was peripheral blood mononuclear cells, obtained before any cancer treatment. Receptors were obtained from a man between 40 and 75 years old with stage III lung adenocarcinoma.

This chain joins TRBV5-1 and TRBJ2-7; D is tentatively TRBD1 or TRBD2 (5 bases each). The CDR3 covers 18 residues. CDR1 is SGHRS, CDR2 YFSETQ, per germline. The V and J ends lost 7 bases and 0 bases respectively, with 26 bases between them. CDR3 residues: CASPTPSNSGTYSYEQYV. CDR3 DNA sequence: TGCGCCAGCCCTACCCCCTCCAACTCCGGGACCTACTCCTACGAGCAGTACGTC.

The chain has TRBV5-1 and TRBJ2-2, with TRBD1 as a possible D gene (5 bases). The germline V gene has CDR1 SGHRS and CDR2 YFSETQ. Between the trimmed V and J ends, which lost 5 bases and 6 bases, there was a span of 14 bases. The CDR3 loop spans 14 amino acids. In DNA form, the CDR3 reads TGCGCCAGCAGGGTCGACCAGGGTTCCGGGGAGCTGTTTTTT. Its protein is CASRVDQGSGELFF.

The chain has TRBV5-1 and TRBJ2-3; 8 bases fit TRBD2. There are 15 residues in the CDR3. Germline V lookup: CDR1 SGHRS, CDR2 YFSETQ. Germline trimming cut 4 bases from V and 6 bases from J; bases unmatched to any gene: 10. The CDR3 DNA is TGCGCCAGCAGCGGAGCGGGAGCCCCTGGGGATACGCAGTATTTT. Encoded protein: CASSGAGAPGDTQYF. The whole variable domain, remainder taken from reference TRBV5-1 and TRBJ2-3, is KAGVTQTPRYLIKTRGQQVTLSCSPISGHRSVSWYQQTPGQGLQFLFEYFSETQRNKGNFPGRFSGRQFSNSRSEMNVSTLELGDSALYLCASSGAGAPGDTQYFGPGTRLTVL.

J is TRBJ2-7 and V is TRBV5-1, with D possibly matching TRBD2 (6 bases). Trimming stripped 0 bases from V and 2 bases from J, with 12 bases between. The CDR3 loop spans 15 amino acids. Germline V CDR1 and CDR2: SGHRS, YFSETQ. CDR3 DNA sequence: TGCGCCAGCAGCTTGGGGGTAGGCGGGACCTACGAGCAGTACGTC. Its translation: CASSLGVGGTYEQYV.

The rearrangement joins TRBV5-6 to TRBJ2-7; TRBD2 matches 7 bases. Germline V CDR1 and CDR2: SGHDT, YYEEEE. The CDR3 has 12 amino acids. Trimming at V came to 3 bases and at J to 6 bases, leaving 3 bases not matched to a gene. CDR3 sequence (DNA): TGTGCCAGCAGCTATGGGGAGGGCGAGCAGTACGTC. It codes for CASSYGEGEQYV.

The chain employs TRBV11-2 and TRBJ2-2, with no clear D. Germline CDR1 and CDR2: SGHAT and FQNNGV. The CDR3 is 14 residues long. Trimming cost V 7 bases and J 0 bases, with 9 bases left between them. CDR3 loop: CASTLPANTGELFF. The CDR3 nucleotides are TGTGCCAGCACCCTCCCCGCGAACACCGGGGAGCTGTTTTTT.

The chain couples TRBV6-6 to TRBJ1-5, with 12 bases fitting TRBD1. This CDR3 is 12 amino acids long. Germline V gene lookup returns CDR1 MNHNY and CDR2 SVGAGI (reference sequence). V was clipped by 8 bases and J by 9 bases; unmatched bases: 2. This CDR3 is CASGTGGWPQHF. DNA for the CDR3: TGTGCCAGCGGGACAGGGGGCTGGCCCCAGCATTTT.

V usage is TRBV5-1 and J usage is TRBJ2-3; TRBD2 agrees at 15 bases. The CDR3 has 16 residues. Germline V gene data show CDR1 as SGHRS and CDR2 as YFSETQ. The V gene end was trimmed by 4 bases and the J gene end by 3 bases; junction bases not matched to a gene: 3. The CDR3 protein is CASSAGTSGRTDTQYF. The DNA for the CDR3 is TGCGCCAGCAGCGCCGGGACTAGCGGGAGGACAGATACGCAGTATTTT.

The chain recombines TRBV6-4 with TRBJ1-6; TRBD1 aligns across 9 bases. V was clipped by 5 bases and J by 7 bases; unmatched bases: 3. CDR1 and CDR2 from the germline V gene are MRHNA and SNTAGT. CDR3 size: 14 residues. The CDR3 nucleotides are TGTGCCAGCAGTCCGACAGGGGGGAATTCACCCCTCCACTTT. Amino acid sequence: CASSPTGGNSPLHF.

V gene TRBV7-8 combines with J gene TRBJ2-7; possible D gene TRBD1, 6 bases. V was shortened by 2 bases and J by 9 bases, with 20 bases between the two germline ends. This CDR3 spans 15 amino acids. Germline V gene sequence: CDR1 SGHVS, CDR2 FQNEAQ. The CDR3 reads CASSLQDRPFSVQYF. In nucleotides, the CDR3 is TGTGCCAGCAGCTTACAAGACAGGCCTTTTTCCGTGCAGTACTTC.

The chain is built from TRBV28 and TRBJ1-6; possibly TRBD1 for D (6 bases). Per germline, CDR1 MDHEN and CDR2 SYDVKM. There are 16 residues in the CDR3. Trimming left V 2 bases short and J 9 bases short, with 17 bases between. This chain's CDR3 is CASSLIWGQGRSPLHF. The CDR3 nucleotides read TGTGCCAGCAGTTTAATTTGGGGACAAGGTCGTTCACCCCTCCACTTT.

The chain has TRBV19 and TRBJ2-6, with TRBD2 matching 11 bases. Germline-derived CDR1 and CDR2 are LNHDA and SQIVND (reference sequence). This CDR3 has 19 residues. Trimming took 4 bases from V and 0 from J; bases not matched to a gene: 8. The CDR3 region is CASSTLTSGGSSGANVLTF. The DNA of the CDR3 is TGTGCCAGTAGTACCCTAACTAGCGGGGGAAGCTCTGGGGCCAACGTCCTGACTTTC.

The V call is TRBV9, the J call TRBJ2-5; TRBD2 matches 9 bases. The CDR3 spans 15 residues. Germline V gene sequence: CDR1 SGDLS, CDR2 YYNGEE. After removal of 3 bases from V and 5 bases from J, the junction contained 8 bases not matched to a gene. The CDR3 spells CASSEIAGEWETQYF. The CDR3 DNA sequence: TGTGCCAGCAGCGAGATAGCGGGAGAGTGGGAGACCCAGTACTTC. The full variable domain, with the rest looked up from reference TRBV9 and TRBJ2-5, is DSGVTQTPKHLITATGQRVTLRCSPRSGDLSVYWYQQSLDQGLQFLIQYYNGEERAKGNILERFSAQQFPDLHSELNLSSLELGDSALYFCASSEIAGEWETQYFGPGTRLLVL.

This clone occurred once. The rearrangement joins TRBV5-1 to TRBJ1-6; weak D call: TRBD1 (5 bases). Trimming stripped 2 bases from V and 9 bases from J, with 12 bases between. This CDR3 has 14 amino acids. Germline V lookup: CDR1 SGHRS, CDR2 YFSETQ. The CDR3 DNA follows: TGCGCCAGCAGCTTCCAGGGAGGCGGTTCACCCCTCCACTTT. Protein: CASSFQGGGSPLHF.

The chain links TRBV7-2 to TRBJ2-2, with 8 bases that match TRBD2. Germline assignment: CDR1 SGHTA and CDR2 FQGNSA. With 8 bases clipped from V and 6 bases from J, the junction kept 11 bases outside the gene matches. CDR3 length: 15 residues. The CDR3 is CASPRGGGYAGELFF. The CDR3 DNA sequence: TGTGCCAGCCCCCGGGGGGGCGGATATGCCGGGGAGCTGTTTTTT.

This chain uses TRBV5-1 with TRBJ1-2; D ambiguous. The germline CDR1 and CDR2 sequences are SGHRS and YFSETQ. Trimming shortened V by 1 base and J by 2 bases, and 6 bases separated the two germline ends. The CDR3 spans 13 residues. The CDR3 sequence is CASSLSTNYGYTF. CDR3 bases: TGCGCCAGCAGCTTGTCGACAAACTATGGCTACACCTTC.

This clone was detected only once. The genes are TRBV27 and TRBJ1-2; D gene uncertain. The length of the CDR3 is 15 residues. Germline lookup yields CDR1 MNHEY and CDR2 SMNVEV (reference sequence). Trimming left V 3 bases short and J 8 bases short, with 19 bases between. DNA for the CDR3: TGTGCCAGCAGTTTCGCCGGGGTCTTCCCTCCGGGCTACACCTTC. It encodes CASSFAGVFPPGYTF.

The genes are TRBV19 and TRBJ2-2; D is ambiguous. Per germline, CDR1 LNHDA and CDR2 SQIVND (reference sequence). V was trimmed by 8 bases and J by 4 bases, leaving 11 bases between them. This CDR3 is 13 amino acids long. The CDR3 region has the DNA TGTGCCAGTTGCGGCCGAGTCACCGGGGAGCTGTTTTTT. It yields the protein CASCGRVTGELFF.

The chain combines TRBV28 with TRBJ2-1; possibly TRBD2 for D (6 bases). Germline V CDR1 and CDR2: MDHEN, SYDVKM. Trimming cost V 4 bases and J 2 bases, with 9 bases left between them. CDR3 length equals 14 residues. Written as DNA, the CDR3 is TGTGCCAGCAGTTCTGCGGGGACCTACAATGAGCAGTTCTTC. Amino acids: CASSSAGTYNEQFF. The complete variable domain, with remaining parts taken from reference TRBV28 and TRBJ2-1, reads DVKVTQSSRYLVKRTGEKVFLECVQDMDHENMFWYRQDPGLGLRLIYFSYDVKMKEKGDIPEGYSVSREKKERFSLILESASTNQTSMYLCASSSAGTYNEQFFGPGTRLTVL.

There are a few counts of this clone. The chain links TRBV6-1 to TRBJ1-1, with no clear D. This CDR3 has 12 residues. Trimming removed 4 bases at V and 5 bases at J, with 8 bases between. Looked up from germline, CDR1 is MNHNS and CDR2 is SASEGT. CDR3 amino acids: CASSVGETEAFF. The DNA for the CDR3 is TGTGCCAGCAGTGTGGGTGAGACTGAAGCTTTCTTT.

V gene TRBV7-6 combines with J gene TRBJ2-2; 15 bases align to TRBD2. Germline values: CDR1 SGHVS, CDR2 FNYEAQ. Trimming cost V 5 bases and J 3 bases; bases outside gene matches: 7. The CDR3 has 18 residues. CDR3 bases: TGTGCCAGCAGCCTTGGGACTAGCGGGGGGAGATACACCGGGGAGCTGTTTTTT. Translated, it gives CASSLGTSGGRYTGELFF. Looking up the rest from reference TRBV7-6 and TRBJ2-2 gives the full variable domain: GAGVSQSPRYKVTKRGQDVALRCDPISGHVSLYWYRQALGQGPEFLTYFNYEAQQDKSGLPNDRFSAERPEGSISTLTIQRTEQRDSAMYRCASSLGTSGGRYTGELFFGEGSRLTVL.

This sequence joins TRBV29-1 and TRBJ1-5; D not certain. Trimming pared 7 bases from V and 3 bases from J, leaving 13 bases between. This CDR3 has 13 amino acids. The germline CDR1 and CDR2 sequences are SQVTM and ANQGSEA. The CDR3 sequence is CSAGPSYNQPQHF. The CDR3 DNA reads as TGCAGCGCCGGGCCCTCATACAATCAGCCCCAGCATTTT.

The chain's CDR3 is CARGSTDTQYF. CDR3 DNA sequence: TGTGCCCGCGGGAGCACAGATACGCAGTATTTT. V usage is TRBV30 and J usage is TRBJ2-3; tentative D call: TRBD2 (5 bases). This CDR3 region has 11 residues. Per the germline V gene, CDR1 is GTSNPN and CDR2 is SVGIG (reference sequence). With 8 bases removed from V and 0 bases from J, the gap between germline ends came to 6 bases.

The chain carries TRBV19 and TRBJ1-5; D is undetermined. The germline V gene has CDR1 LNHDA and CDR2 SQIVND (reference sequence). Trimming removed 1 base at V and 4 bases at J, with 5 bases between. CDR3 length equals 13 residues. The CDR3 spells CASSIVRNQPQHF. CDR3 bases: TGTGCCAGTAGTATAGTTAGGAATCAGCCCCAGCATTTT.

The chain's CDR3 is CASSVDWGNTEAFF. CDR3 nucleotide sequence: TGTGCCAGCAGCGTGGACTGGGGGAACACTGAAGCTTTCTTT. V and J are TRBV5-4 and TRBJ1-1; D is unclear. Germline V gene lookup returns CDR1 SGHNT and CDR2 YYREEE (reference sequence). Trimming left V 4 bases short and J 1 base short, with 11 bases between. The length of the CDR3 is 14 residues.

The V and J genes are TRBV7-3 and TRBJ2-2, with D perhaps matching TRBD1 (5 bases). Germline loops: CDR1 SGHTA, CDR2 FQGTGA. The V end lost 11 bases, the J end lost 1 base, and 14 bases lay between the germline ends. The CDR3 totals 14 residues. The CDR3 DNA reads TGTGCCTCCGGCAGGGCAAAGAACACCGGGGAGCTGTTTTTT. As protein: CASGRAKNTGELFF.

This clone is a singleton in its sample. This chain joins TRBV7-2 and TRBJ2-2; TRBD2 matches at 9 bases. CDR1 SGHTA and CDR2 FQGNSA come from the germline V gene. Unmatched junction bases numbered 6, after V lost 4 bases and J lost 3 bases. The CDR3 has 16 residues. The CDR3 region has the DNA TGTGCCAGCAGCTCCCGGACTAGCGTGTACACCGGGGAGCTGTTTTTT. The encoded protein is CASSSRTSVYTGELFF.

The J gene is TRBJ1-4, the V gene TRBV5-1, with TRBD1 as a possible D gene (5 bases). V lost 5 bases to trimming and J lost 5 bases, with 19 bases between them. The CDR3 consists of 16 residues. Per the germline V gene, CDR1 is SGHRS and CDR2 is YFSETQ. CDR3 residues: CASSYLASGENEKLFF. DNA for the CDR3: TGCGCCAGCAGTTACCTCGCTTCGGGGGAAAATGAAAAACTGTTTTTT. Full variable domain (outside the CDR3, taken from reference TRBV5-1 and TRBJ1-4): KAGVTQTPRYLIKTRGQQVTLSCSPISGHRSVSWYQQTPGQGLQFLFEYFSETQRNKGNFPGRFSGRQFSNSRSEMNVSTLELGDSALYLCASSYLASGENEKLFFGSGTQLSVL.